The entry that follows covers one TCR beta chain sequence. What it recognizes is unknown. The source of the sample is a study of blood T cells in healthy people across ages. Study-wide findings and caveats: Samples with more naive T cells showed higher observed beta diversity.

V lost 4 bases and J lost 1; bases outside the gene matches: 4. Germline V CDR1 and CDR2: MRHNA, SNTAGT. The CDR3 runs 17 residues. With a J-beta primer mix and a sample-barcoded 5' primer, a second PCR ran about 7 to 11 cycles. TCRdb called the 5' RACE reads again in MiXCR, with one record for every CDR3 protein. The repertoire holds about 780,000 distinct CDR3 sequences, with about 47% as singletons. The chain couples TRBV6-4 to TRBJ2-3, with 14 positions matching TRBD2. The sequencing sample was made of blood. The source is an elderly man in good health. This chain's CDR3 is CASSAGTSGGGTDTQYF. For the CDR3, the DNA is TGTGCCAGCAGTGCCGGGACTAGCGGGGGAGGCACAGATACGCAGTATTTT.